This T cell receptor (beta chain) was obtained from a study of PD-1 blockade in mismatch repair-deficient tumors. The ends lost 3 bases at V and 5 bases at J; junction bases unmatched: 4. CDR3 length: 14 amino acids. The V gene's germline CDR1 is MNHNS and CDR2 SASEGT. TCRdb keeps only in-frame clones here, not all; method: immunoSEQ multiplex PCR. The sample includes 120,000 or so clones, 88% of them seen just once. Specimen: peripheral blood, collected about 17 months after starting pembrolizumab. The chain is built from TRBV6-1 and TRBJ1-2, with 9 bases matching TRBD1. The receptor comes from an adult with mismatch repair-deficient cancer. The CDR3 DNA is TGTGCCAGCAGTGAGACAGGGGGTGGTTATGGCTACACCTTC. Protein product: CASSETGGGYGYTF.